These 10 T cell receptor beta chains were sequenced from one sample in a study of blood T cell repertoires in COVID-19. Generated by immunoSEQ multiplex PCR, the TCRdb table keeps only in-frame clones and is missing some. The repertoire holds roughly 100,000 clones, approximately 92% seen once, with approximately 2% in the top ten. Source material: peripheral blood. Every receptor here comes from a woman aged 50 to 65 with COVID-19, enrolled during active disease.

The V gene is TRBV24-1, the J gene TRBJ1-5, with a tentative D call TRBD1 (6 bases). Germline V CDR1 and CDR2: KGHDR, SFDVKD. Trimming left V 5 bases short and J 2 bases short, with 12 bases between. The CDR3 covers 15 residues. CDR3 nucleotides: TGTGCCACCAGTGCTGCAGGGGCGGGCAATCAGCCCCAGCATTTT. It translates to CATSAAGAGNQPQHF.

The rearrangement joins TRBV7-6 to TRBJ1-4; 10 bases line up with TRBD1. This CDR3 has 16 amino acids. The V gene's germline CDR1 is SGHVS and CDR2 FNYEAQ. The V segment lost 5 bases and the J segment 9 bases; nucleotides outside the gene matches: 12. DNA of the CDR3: TGTGCCAGCAGCCTCAGCCGGAGGACAGGGGGACAAAAACTGTTTTTT. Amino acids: CASSLSRRTGGQKLFF.

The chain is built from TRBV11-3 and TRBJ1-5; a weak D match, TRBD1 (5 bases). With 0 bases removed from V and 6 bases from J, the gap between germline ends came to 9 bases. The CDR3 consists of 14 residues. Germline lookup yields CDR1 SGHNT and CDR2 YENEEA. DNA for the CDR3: TGTGCCAGCAGCTTAGATCAGGGTGGTCAGCCCCAGCATTTT. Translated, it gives CASSLDQGGQPQHF.

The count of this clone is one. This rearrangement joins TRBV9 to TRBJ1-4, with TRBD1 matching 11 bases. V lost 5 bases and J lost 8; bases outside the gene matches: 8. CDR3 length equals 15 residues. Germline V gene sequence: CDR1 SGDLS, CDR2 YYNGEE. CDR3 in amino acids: CASSVGQGVGEKLFF. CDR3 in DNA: TGTGCCAGCAGTGTGGGACAGGGGGTTGGGGAAAAACTGTTTTTT.

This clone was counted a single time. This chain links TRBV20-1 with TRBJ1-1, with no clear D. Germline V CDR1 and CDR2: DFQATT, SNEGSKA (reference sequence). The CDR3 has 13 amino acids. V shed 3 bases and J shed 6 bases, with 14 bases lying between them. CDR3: CSASSPGKAEAFF. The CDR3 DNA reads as TGCAGTGCTAGTTCCCCGGGGAAGGCTGAAGCTTTCTTT.

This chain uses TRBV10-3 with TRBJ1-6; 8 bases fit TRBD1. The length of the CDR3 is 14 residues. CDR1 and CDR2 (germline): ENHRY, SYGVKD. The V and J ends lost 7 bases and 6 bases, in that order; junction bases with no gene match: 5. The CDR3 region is CAITGQGSNSPLHF. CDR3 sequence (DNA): TGTGCCATCACCGGACAGGGAAGTAATTCACCCCTCCACTTT.

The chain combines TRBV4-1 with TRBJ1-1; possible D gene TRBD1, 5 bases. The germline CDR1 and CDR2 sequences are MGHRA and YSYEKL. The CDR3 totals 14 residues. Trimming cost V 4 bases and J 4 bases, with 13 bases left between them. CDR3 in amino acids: CASSRGAGITEAFF. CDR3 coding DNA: TGCGCCAGCAGCCGAGGGGCGGGGATCACTGAAGCTTTCTTT.

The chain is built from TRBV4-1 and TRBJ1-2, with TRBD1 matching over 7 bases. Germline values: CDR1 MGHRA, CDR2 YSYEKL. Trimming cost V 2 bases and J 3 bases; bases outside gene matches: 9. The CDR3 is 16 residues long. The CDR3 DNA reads TGCGCCAGCAGCCAACCCAGACAGGGAGGAGACTATGGCTACACCTTC. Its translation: CASSQPRQGGDYGYTF.

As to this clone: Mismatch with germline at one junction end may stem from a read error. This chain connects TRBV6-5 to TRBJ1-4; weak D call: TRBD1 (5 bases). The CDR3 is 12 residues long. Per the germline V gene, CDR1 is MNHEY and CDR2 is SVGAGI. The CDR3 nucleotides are TGTGCCAGCAGTTACTACCGGAGGGAGGGGAGTTTT. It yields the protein CASSYYRREGSF.

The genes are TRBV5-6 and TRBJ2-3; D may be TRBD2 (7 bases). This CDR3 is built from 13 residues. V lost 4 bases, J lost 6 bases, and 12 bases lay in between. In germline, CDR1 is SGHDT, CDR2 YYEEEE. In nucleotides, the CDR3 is TGTGCCAGCAGCCAGGGGAGGGGGGATACGCAGTATTTT. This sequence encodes CASSQGRGDTQYF.